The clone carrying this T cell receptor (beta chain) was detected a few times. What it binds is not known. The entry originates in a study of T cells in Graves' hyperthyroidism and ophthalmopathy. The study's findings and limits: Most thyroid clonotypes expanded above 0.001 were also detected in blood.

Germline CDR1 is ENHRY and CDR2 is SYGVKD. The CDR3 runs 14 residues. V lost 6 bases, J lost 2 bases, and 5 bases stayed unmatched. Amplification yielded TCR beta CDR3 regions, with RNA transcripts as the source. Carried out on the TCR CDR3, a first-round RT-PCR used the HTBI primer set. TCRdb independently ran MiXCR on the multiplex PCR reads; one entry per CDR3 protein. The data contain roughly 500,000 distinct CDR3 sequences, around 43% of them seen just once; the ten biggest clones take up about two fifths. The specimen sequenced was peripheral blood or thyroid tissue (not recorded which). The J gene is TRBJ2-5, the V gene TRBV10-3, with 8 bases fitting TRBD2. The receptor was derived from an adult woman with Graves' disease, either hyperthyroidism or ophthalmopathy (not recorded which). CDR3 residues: CAISSTGGQETQYF. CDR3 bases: TGTGCCATCAGCTCTACGGGAGGGCAAGAGACCCAGTACTTC.